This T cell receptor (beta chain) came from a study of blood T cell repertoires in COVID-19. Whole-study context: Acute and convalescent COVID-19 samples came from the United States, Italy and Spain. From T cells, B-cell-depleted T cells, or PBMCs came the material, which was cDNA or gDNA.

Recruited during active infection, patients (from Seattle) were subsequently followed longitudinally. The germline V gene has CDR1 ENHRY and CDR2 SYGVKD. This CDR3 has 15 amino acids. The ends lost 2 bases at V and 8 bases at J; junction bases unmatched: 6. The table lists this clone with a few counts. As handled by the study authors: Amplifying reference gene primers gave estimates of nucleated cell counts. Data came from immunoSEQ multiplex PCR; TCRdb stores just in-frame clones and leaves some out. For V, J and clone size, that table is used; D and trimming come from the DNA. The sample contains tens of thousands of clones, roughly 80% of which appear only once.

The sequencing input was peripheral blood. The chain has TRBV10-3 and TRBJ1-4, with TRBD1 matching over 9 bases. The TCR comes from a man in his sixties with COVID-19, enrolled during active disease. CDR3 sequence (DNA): TGTGCCATCAGTGAGCCGGACAGGGGAGGAGAAAAACTGTTTTTT. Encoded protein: CAISEPDRGGEKLFF.